These 28 T cell receptor beta chains share one sample of origin, sequenced in a study of blood T cells in healthy people across ages. A second about 7 to 12 cycle PCR used barcoded and J-beta primers. A single record per CDR3 protein comes from TCRdb applying MiXCR to the 5' RACE reads. Of 1.5 million to 2 million distinct CDR3 sequences in the sample, about 50% are singletons; the top ten hold less than 2.5%. Sequenced material: blood. The receptors come from a woman aged 40 to 50 in good health.

Here the CDR3 reads CASSHGFTDTQYF. DNA for the CDR3: TGTGCCAGCAGCCACGGTTTCACAGATACGCAGTATTTT. V and J are TRBV14 and TRBJ2-3; D remains unclear. V lost 3 bases and J 2 bases, leaving 6 bases between the germline ends. The CDR3 runs to 13 residues. In germline, CDR1 is SGHDN, CDR2 FVKESK.

This chain connects TRBV7-8 to TRBJ2-5; TRBD1 agrees at 9 bases. V shed 4 bases, J shed 4 bases, and the junction held 10 bases outside the gene matches. CDR1 and CDR2 from the germline V gene are SGHVS and FQNEAQ. The CDR3 is made up of 16 amino acids. In nucleotides, the CDR3 is TGTGCCAGCAGCTCGCTACTACAGGGGGCAGGAGAGACCCAGTACTTC. It translates to CASSSLLQGAGETQYF.

The rearrangement joins TRBV7-9 to TRBJ1-4; D unclear. The CDR3 totals 16 residues. V lost 5 bases, J lost 3 bases, and 16 bases lay in between. Germline V gene sequence: CDR1 SEHNR, CDR2 FQNEAQ (reference sequence). The CDR3 DNA reads TGTGCCAGCAGCGATCCGCACGGCGCCTCTAATGAAAAACTGTTTTTT. Protein: CASSDPHGASNEKLFF.

The chain joins TRBV6-5 to TRBJ2-4; 8 bases are a match to TRBD1. Germline assignment: CDR1 MNHEY and CDR2 SVGAGI. Trimming cost V 2 bases and J 8 bases; bases outside gene matches: 5. The CDR3 contains 14 residues. The CDR3 DNA reads TGTGCCAGCAGTTACGGGAACAGGGGGGACATTCAGTACTTC. Residues: CASSYGNRGDIQYF.

The chain is built from TRBV27 and TRBJ2-3; TRBD1 agrees at 9 bases. Germline V gene sequence: CDR1 MNHEY, CDR2 SMNVEV (reference sequence). Losses at the gene ends were 2 bases for V and 2 bases for J; bases not matched to a gene: 8. The CDR3 extends over 17 amino acids. The CDR3 loop reads CASSLNTRDRDTDTQYF. The CDR3 DNA reads as TGTGCCAGCAGTTTAAATACGCGGGACAGGGACACAGATACGCAGTATTTT.

The rearrangement uses TRBV20-1 and TRBJ2-3; D is perhaps TRBD1 or TRBD2 (6 bases each). This CDR3 spans 14 amino acids. Germline-derived CDR1 and CDR2 are DFQATT and SNEGSKA (reference sequence). Trimming took 3 bases from V and 2 from J, leaving 12 bases between them. CDR3 sequence reads: CSARPGGLTDTQYF. DNA of the CDR3: TGCAGTGCTAGGCCCGGGGGCCTCACAGATACGCAGTATTTT.

The chain joins TRBV5-1 to TRBJ2-3; D might be TRBD1 or TRBD2, each matching 5 bases. This CDR3 is built from 16 residues. Between the trimmed V and J ends, which lost 4 bases and 4 bases, there was a span of 19 bases. CDR1 and CDR2 from the germline V gene are SGHRS and YFSETQ. As DNA, the CDR3 is TGCGCCAGCAGCCCCACACGGGACCAAATATCAGATACGCAGTATTTT. This encodes CASSPTRDQISDTQYF.

The chain uses TRBV11-2 and TRBJ2-3; D possibly corresponds to TRBD1 (5 bases). Germline-derived CDR1 and CDR2 are SGHAT and FQNNGV. V was clipped by 3 bases and J by 4 bases, with 14 bases between them. This CDR3 spans 15 amino acids. CDR3 in amino acids: CASSFRGFSADTQYF. Here the CDR3 DNA reads TGTGCCAGCAGCTTTAGGGGCTTCAGCGCAGATACGCAGTATTTT.

This clonotype has ten or more counts. The chain combines TRBV29-1 with TRBJ2-5; D could derive from TRBD1 or TRBD2 (5 bases each). Looked up from germline, CDR1 is SQVTM and CDR2 is ANQGSEA. Trimming cost V 0 bases and J 4 bases, with 12 bases left between them. The CDR3 contains 14 residues. The CDR3 sequence is CSVEDRPGRETQYF. DNA of the CDR3: TGCAGCGTTGAAGATCGTCCAGGGAGAGAGACCCAGTACTTC.

The CDR3 spells CSAISPGQGLRTQYF. The CDR3, as DNA: TGCAGTGCTATCTCGCCGGGACAGGGATTAAGGACCCAGTACTTC. This chain uses TRBV20-1 with TRBJ2-5; 9 positions match TRBD1. V lost 4 bases to trimming and J lost 7 bases; unmatched junction nucleotides: 13. The CDR3 has 15 residues. Germline values: CDR1 DFQATT, CDR2 SNEGSKA (reference sequence).

This chain joins TRBV7-9 and TRBJ2-5, with D tentatively TRBD2 (6 bases). V was trimmed by 1 base and J by 2 bases, leaving 14 bases between them. Germline V gives CDR1 SEHNR, CDR2 FQNEAQ (reference sequence). CDR3 size: 16 residues. This CDR3 reads CASSLVDTRGQETQYF. The CDR3 DNA sequence: TGTGCCAGCAGCTTAGTCGACACCCGGGGGCAAGAGACCCAGTACTTC.

This clonotype was detected a few times. CDR3: CSATDTSVSTDTQYF. CDR3 bases: TGCAGTGCTACCGACACTAGCGTTAGCACAGATACGCAGTATTTT. The chain links TRBV20-1 to TRBJ2-3; 7 positions agree with TRBD2. The V and J ends lost 4 bases and 0 bases, in that order; junction bases with no gene match: 7. This CDR3 comprises 15 residues. Germline assignment: CDR1 DFQATT and CDR2 SNEGSKA (reference sequence).

The chain carries TRBV5-1 and TRBJ2-5, with D uncertain. V lost 2 bases to trimming and J lost 5 bases, with 13 bases between them. CDR1 is SGHRS, CDR2 YFSETQ, per germline. The CDR3 extends over 14 amino acids. DNA for the CDR3: TGCGCCAGCAGCTTCTCTCGGAGTTTGGAGACCCAGTACTTC. Translated: CASSFSRSLETQYF.

The rearrangement uses TRBV19 and TRBJ2-1; TRBD2 matches at 12 bases. V shed 1 base and J 8 bases; nucleotides not matched to a gene: 6. The CDR3 extends over 16 amino acids. CDR1 is LNHDA, CDR2 SQIVND, per germline (reference sequence). Written as DNA, the CDR3 is TGTGCCAGTAGTATAGGTGGACTAGCGGGGTTTGATGAGCAGTTCTTC. Its protein is CASSIGGLAGFDEQFF.

The genes are TRBV7-8 and TRBJ2-7; no reliable D call. The V gene lost 8 bases and the J gene lost 7 bases, with 18 bases spanning the gap. This CDR3 is built from 13 residues. Germline V lookup: CDR1 SGHVS, CDR2 FQNEAQ. This chain's CDR3 is CASGIRPFQEQYF. Here the CDR3 DNA reads TGTGCCAGCGGCATACGGCCGTTTCAGGAGCAGTACTTC.

A single count supports this clonotype. The J gene is TRBJ2-5, the V gene TRBV9, with 10 bases lining up with TRBD2. CDR3 length: 17 amino acids. Germline lookup yields CDR1 SGDLS and CDR2 YYNGEE. V shed 0 bases, J shed 1 base, and the junction held 6 bases outside the gene matches. The chain's CDR3 is CASSVAGSGGGQETQYF. CDR3 in DNA: TGTGCCAGCAGCGTAGCGGGGAGCGGGGGGGGCCAAGAGACCCAGTACTTC.

The CDR3 here is CASSKGTSGYTF. The CDR3 coding sequence is TGTGCCAGCAGTAAAGGGACATCTGGCTACACCTTC. V is TRBV6-5 and J is TRBJ1-2, with a possible D match to TRBD1 (6 bases). V lost 5 bases and J lost 7, with 11 bases in between. Germline CDR1 is MNHEY and CDR2 is SVGAGI. The CDR3 extends over 12 amino acids.

This clonotype was picked up a small number of times. The chain couples TRBV24-1 to TRBJ2-4; the D gene is possibly TRBD1 (5 bases). Germline CDR1 is KGHDR and CDR2 is SFDVKD. V shed 3 bases and J shed 8 bases, with 13 bases lying between them. The CDR3 spans 14 residues. CDR3 nucleotides: TGTGCCACCAGTGATCCCCGAGGCAGGGACATTCAGTACTTC. This codes for CATSDPRGRDIQYF.

The chain links TRBV28 to TRBJ2-3, with 10 bases identical to TRBD2. J was trimmed by 1 base and V by 7 bases; bases with no gene match: 2. From germline, CDR1 is MDHEN and CDR2 SYDVKM. This CDR3 region has 14 residues. CDR3 DNA sequence: TGTGCCAGCAAAAGCGGGGGGGGCACAGATACGCAGTATTTT. Protein product: CASKSGGGTDTQYF.

This clonotype was picked up a small number of times. The chain recombines TRBV12-3 or TRBV12-4 with TRBJ2-5; D might be TRBD1 or TRBD2, each matching 6 bases. CDR3 size: 14 residues. Trimming left V 6 bases short and J 7 bases short, with 18 bases between. The CDR3 region is CASRPNSGGGTQYF. The CDR3 DNA is TGTGCCAGCAGACCCAACAGCGGAGGGGGGACCCAGTACTTC.

This clonotype was seen a handful of times. The rearrangement uses TRBV25-1 and TRBJ1-2; a weak D match, TRBD1 (6 bases). CDR1 is MGHDK and CDR2 is SYGVNS in the germline V gene. The CDR3 extends over 16 amino acids. The V end was cut by 1 base, the J end by 6 bases, with 18 bases between. In DNA, the CDR3 is TGTGCCAGCAGTGAATCTAGCCTAGGGGGATATCATGGCTACACCTTC. Its translation is CASSESSLGGYHGYTF.

The sample holds a few counts of this clonotype. The chain couples TRBV7-8 to TRBJ2-7; 7 positions agree with TRBD1. V lost 3 bases and J lost 6; bases outside the gene matches: 5. The CDR3 runs 13 residues. Germline lookup yields CDR1 SGHVS and CDR2 FQNEAQ. CDR3 bases: TGTGCCAGCAGCTTCCGGACAGGCCCCGAGCAGTACTTC. Protein product: CASSFRTGPEQYF.

This clonotype has just one count. The chain has TRBV7-2 and TRBJ2-1; D unclear. The CDR3 has 17 amino acids. V lost 2 bases and J 0 bases, leaving 14 bases between the germline ends. Germline assignment: CDR1 SGHTA and CDR2 FQGNSA. The CDR3 loop is CASSLRSGKSSYNEQFF. The CDR3 DNA reads as TGTGCCAGCAGCTTACGGTCCGGTAAGAGCTCCTACAATGAGCAGTTCTTC.

The sample holds a few counts of this clonotype. V gene TRBV20-1 combines with J gene TRBJ2-7; 8 bases fit TRBD2. The CDR3 contains 15 residues. The germline V gene has CDR1 DFQATT and CDR2 SNEGSKA (reference sequence). Unmatched junction bases numbered 7, after V lost 2 bases and J lost 1 base. For the CDR3, the DNA is TGCAGTGCTAGAAGATTCCGGGAGGGATCCTACGAGCAGTACTTC. This encodes CSARRFREGSYEQYF.

J is TRBJ2-7 and V is TRBV5-1, with D possibly matching TRBD2 (5 bases). CDR1 is SGHRS, CDR2 YFSETQ, per germline. V lost 1 base, J lost 7 bases, and 12 bases lay in between. The CDR3 covers 13 residues. Here the CDR3 reads CASSLTFEGEQYF. The CDR3, as DNA: TGCGCCAGCAGCTTGACGTTTGAGGGTGAGCAGTACTTC.

The chain joins TRBV5-1 to TRBJ2-5; 10 bases map to TRBD2. V lost 7 bases and J lost 2; bases outside the gene matches: 8. This CDR3 comprises 15 residues. Germline V gene sequence: CDR1 SGHRS, CDR2 YFSETQ. For the CDR3, the DNA is TGCGCCAGCCTTTTAGCGGGGGGTAAACAAGAGACCCAGTACTTC. Its translation: CASLLAGGKQETQYF.

V usage is TRBV9 and J usage is TRBJ2-2, with D maybe TRBD1 (6 bases). Trimming removed 4 bases from V and 4 bases from J, with 17 bases in between. This CDR3 region has 16 residues. Germline assignment: CDR1 SGDLS and CDR2 YYNGEE. The CDR3 here is CASSPEGGSVTGELFF. CDR3 in DNA: TGTGCCAGCAGCCCAGAAGGGGGATCGGTCACCGGGGAGCTGTTTTTT. The full variable domain, in which reference TRBV9 and TRBJ2-2 provide the parts outside the CDR3, is DSGVTQTPKHLITATGQRVTLRCSPRSGDLSVYWYQQSLDQGLQFLIQYYNGEERAKGNILERFSAQQFPDLHSELNLSSLELGDSALYFCASSPEGGSVTGELFFGEGSRLTVL.

In its sample, this clonotype was seen a few times. The rearrangement uses TRBV9 and TRBJ1-2, with TRBD1 matching 9 bases. The CDR3 is 13 residues long. Germline values: CDR1 SGDLS, CDR2 YYNGEE. Trimming at V came to 3 bases and at J to 8 bases, leaving 5 bases not matched to a gene. CDR3 DNA sequence: TGTGCCAGCAGCGCCCGGACAGGGGACGGCTACACCTTC. Translation gives CASSARTGDGYTF.